The source of this T cell receptor (beta chain) is a study of cytomegalovirus exposure and HLA in healthy donors. With regard to this clone: The target antigen is unknown.

Primers included in the PCR were 60 Vbeta and 13 Jbeta primers. Using immunoSEQ multiplex PCR, the repertoire was profiled, and TCRdb retains in-frame clones only, with some absent. The sample records fewer than 200,000 clones, around 80% being singletons. Findings and caveats of the study: In presence/absence analyses, roughly uniform sequencing depth across donors was assumed. In a later analysis, several top co-occurrence clusters appeared linked to parvovirus B19, influenza, CMV and Epstein-Barr virus.

Germline-derived CDR1 and CDR2 are SGHRS and YFSETQ. CDR3 size: 14 residues. The V end was cut by 1 base, the J end by 4 bases, with 11 bases between. V gene TRBV5-1 combines with J gene TRBJ2-5; D not resolved. Input material: PBMCs. The sequence came from a woman aged 40 to 49 in good health and CMV-seronegative. The chain's CDR3 is CASSLWVAGETQYF. The CDR3 region has the DNA TGCGCCAGCAGCTTGTGGGTAGCCGGAGAGACCCAGTACTTC.